These T cell receptor beta chains were read from a single sample in a study of cytomegalovirus exposure and HLA in healthy donors. Sequencing was performed with immunoSEQ multiplex PCR; in TCRdb, only in-frame clones are kept and a portion is missing. Of about 110,000 clones in the sample, under 85% were seen once. The sample taken for sequencing was PBMCs. These receptors all stem from a young woman in good health and CMV-seronegative. CDR3s include the opening cysteine and the closing phenylalanine or tryptophan. The order of the fields is V gene, J gene, clone size, D gene, CDR3 protein, CDR3 DNA. A D gene is named only where the DNA matches it firmly. Expanded clones are given a class, and other clones once, few, many or no size at all.

TRBV13	TRBJ2-7	-	-	CASSSRAYEQYF	TGTGCCAGCAGCTCCCGGGCCTACGAGCAGTACTTC
TRBV9	TRBJ1-5	-	-	CASSLGGGAGQPQHF	TGTGCCAGCAGCCTAGGCGGGGGGGCAGGTCAGCCCCAGCATTTT
TRBV6-1	TRBJ2-3	-	-	CASRLASTDTQYF	TGTGCCAGCAGGTTGGCTAGCACAGATACGCAGTATTTT
TRBV11-2	TRBJ1-1	-	-	CASTPNMNTEAFF	TGTGCCAGCACTCCTAATATGAACACTGAAGCTTTCTTT
TRBV11-3	TRBJ2-7	-	-	CASSRTYGYEQYF	TGTGCCAGCAGCCGGACATATGGCTACGAGCAGTACTTC
TRBV6-4	TRBJ2-5	-	TRBD1	CASSPGQGWETQYF	TGTGCCAGCAGTCCAGGACAGGGTTGGGAGACCCAGTACTTC
TRBV10-2	TRBJ1-2	-	TRBD1	CASSERINRGINGYTF	TGCGCCAGCAGTGAGCGAATCAACAGGGGGATCAATGGCTACACCTTC
TRBV2	TRBJ2-7	-	TRBD2	CASSDVRGNYEQYF	TGTGCCAGCAGTGACGTGCGGGGGAACTACGAGCAGTACTTC
TRBV5-1	TRBJ2-7	-	-	CASSSNTVTSEQYF	TGCGCCAGCAGCTCGAATACGGTGACAAGCGAGCAGTACTTC
TRBV7-3	TRBJ2-2	once	-	CASSSLRENTGELFF	TGTGCCAGCAGCTCCTTACGGGAGAACACCGGGGAGCTGTTTTTT
TRBV2	TRBJ2-4	-	-	CASIGRGEKNIQYF	TGTGCCAGCATTGGCAGGGGGGAGAAAAACATTCAGTACTTC
TRBV6-6	TRBJ1-3	few	-	CASSYEGNTIYF	TGTGCCAGCAGTTATGAGGGAAACACCATATATTTT
TRBV7-8	TRBJ1-5	-	-	CASSQQGSSSNQPQHF	TGTGCCAGCAGCCAACAGGGATCGAGCAGCAATCAGCCCCAGCATTTT
TRBV6-1	TRBJ1-5	-	TRBD1	CASRTGVQQPQHF	TGTGCCAGCAGGACAGGGGTCCAACAGCCCCAGCATTTT
TRBV6-6	TRBJ1-1	-	TRBD1	CASSLGQGTTEAFF	TGTGCCAGCAGTTTGGGACAGGGTACCACTGAAGCTTTCTTT
TRBV4-1	TRBJ1-1	-	-	CASSQVSARENTEAFF	TGCGCCAGCAGCCAAGTGTCTGCGCGCGAGAACACTGAAGCTTTCTTT
TRBV11-2	TRBJ2-7	-	TRBD2	CASSSLLAGNYEQYF	TGTGCCAGCAGCTCCCTACTAGCGGGGAACTACGAGCAGTACTTC
TRBV5-1	TRBJ1-1	-	TRBD1	CASSLSMGQGTEAFF	TGCGCCAGCAGCTTGTCTATGGGACAGGGCACTGAAGCTTTCTTT
TRBV9	TRBJ2-1	-	-	CASSRGAGNGYNEQFF	TGTGCCAGCAGCCGGGGGGCAGGGAATGGCTACAATGAGCAGTTCTTC
TRBV5-4	TRBJ2-3	-	TRBD2	CASRPLAGGDTQYF	TGTGCCAGCAGACCTCTAGCGGGGGGAGATACGCAGTATTTT
TRBV11-3	TRBJ2-7	-	-	CASSPGPGVYEQYF	TGTGCCAGCAGCCCGGGACCAGGGGTCTACGAGCAGTACTTC
TRBV10-3	TRBJ1-5	-	-	CAISEEASNQPQHF	TGTGCCATCAGTGAGGAAGCCAGCAATCAGCCCCAGCATTTT
TRBV5-4	TRBJ2-3	-	TRBD2	CAASAGGGEVADTQYF	TGTGCCGCGTCCGCCGGCGGGGGGGAGGTAGCAGATACGCAGTATTTT
TRBV7-9	TRBJ2-4	-	TRBD2	CASSHSSGGVAKNIQYF	TGTGCCAGCAGCCATTCCTCGGGAGGGGTAGCCAAAAACATTCAGTACTTC
TRBV5-6	TRBJ2-7	-	TRBD2	CASSLGTSSPEQYF	TGTGCCAGCAGCTTGGGGACTAGTTCTCCCGAGCAGTACTTC
TRBV30	TRBJ1-6	once	-	CAFPQGTTGSPLHF	TGTGCCTTCCCGCAAGGGACAACAGGATCACCCCTCCACTTT
TRBV28	TRBJ1-2	-	-	CASGVADYGYTF	TGTGCCTCGGGGGTGGCAGATTATGGCTACACCTTC
TRBV6-5	TRBJ1-4	-	-	CASSSWTFRAVEKLFF	TGTGCCAGCAGTTCCTGGACTTTCCGGGCAGTCGAAAAACTGTTTTTT
TRBV7-9	TRBJ1-1	-	-	CASSGGVEAEAFF	TGTGCCAGCAGCGGGGGGGTTGAAGCTGAAGCTTTCTTT
TRBV6-6	TRBJ1-6	-	-	CASSYSSDQGSPLHF	TGTGCCAGCAGTTACTCTTCAGATCAGGGTTCACCCCTCCACTTT
TRBV11-3	TRBJ2-5	-	-	CASSLGQQILETQYF	TGTGCCAGCAGCTTAGGCCAACAAATTCTGGAGACCCAGTACTTC
TRBV19	TRBJ2-1	-	-	CASGLRTGSVDNEQFF	TGTGCCAGTGGACTAAGGACAGGTTCGGTCGACAATGAGCAGTTCTTC
TRBV25-1	TRBJ1-3	-	-	CASSSGYSGNTIYF	TGTGCCAGCAGTAGCGGTTACTCTGGAAACACCATATATTTT
TRBV29-1	TRBJ2-1	once	TRBD2	CSHGSAGVHRINEQFF	TGCAGCCACGGGAGCGCGGGAGTGCACCGAATCAATGAGCAGTTCTTC
TRBV29-1	TRBJ1-2	-	-	CSVRQATNYGYTF	TGCAGCGTTCGGCAGGCGACTAACTATGGCTACACCTTC
TRBV7-9	TRBJ1-6	once	TRBD1	CASSWLTGPGPLHF	TGTGCCAGCAGCTGGTTGACAGGGCCAGGACCCCTCCACTTT
TRBV6-4	TRBJ1-2	-	TRBD1	CASSGQGYGYTF	TGTGCCAGCAGCGGACAGGGCTATGGCTACACCTTC
TRBV27	TRBJ2-7	-	TRBD1	CASSSTGGHEQYF	TGTGCCAGCAGTTCGACAGGGGGCCACGAGCAGTACTTC
TRBV27	TRBJ2-1	-	TRBD2	CASSLFYGLAGVYNEQFF	TGTGCCAGCAGTTTATTCTACGGACTAGCGGGGGTTTACAATGAGCAGTTCTTC
TRBV30	TRBJ2-7	-	TRBD2	CASRVAGTYEQYF	TGTGCCTCACGCGTAGCGGGGACCTACGAGCAGTACTTC
TRBV30	TRBJ2-1	-	-	CAWSVLGGPYNEQFF	TGTGCCTGGAGTGTACTCGGGGGGCCTTACAATGAGCAGTTCTTC
TRBV5-1	TRBJ2-2	-	TRBD2	CASSPGGTSGAGELFF	TGCGCCAGCAGCCCCGGGGGGACTAGCGGGGCCGGGGAGCTGTTTTTT
TRBV29-1	TRBJ1-1	-	-	CSGGQVNTEAFF	TGCAGCGGGGGACAAGTGAACACTGAAGCTTTCTTT
TRBV5-4	TRBJ2-3	-	TRBD2	CASSNPGGTSGVGDTQYF	TGTGCCAGCAGCAACCCGGGAGGAACTAGCGGGGTGGGAGATACGCAGTATTTT
TRBV27	TRBJ1-1	-	-	CASSLSFNLNTEAFF	TGTGCCAGCAGTTTATCCTTCAACTTGAACACTGAAGCTTTCTTT
TRBV5-1	TRBJ1-1	-	TRBD1	CASSGGQGGNTEAFF	TGCGCCAGCAGCGGGGGACAGGGGGGGAACACTGAAGCTTTCTTT
TRBV11-2	TRBJ2-7	-	TRBD1	CASSPPGQRYYEQYF	TGTGCCAGCAGCCCGCCGGGACAGCGTTACTACGAGCAGTACTTC
TRBV7-9	TRBJ1-2	-	-	CASSTGLMNYGYTF	TGTGCCAGCAGCACGGGACTCATGAACTATGGCTACACCTTC
TRBV27	TRBJ1-5	-	-	CASSFKSNQPQHF	TGTGCCAGCAGTTTTAAAAGCAATCAGCCCCAGCATTTT
TRBV5-1	TRBJ1-3	once	-	CASSLAGLERAIYF	TGCGCCAGCAGCTTGGCGGGTCTTGAGCGGGCCATATATTTT
TRBV5-8	TRBJ2-2	-	TRBD1	CASSLTGTGSNTGELFF	TGTGCCAGCAGCTTGACCGGGACAGGTTCGAACACCGGGGAGCTGTTTTTT
TRBV7-2	TRBJ1-5	-	-	CASSLGWWGGGLNQPQHF	TGTGCCAGCAGCTTAGGGTGGTGGGGTGGAGGGCTTAATCAGCCCCAGCATTTT
TRBV9	TRBJ2-3	-	-	CASSYGGTDTQYF	TGTGCCAGCAGCTACGGTGGCACAGATACGCAGTATTTT
TRBV27	TRBJ2-3	-	TRBD2	CASTRLAGGLGTSTDTQYF	TGTGCCAGCACCCGACTAGCGGGGGGGCTGGGTACTAGCACAGATACGCAGTATTTT
TRBV7-9	TRBJ2-7	-	TRBD2	CASSQTGGPRSYEQYF	TGTGCCAGCAGCCAGACGGGGGGGCCTCGTTCCTACGAGCAGTACTTC
TRBV4-2	TRBJ1-2	-	-	CASSQGEEYRQIGYTF	TGTGCCAGCAGCCAAGGTGAGGAGTATAGACAGATCGGCTACACCTTC
TRBV30	TRBJ2-2	-	TRBD1	CAWTKTGGEVGELFF	TGTGCCTGGACCAAGACAGGGGGCGAGGTCGGGGAGCTGTTTTTT
TRBV5-4	TRBJ2-1	few	-	CASSFGRQYNEQFF	TGTGCCAGCAGCTTCGGTAGACAGTACAATGAGCAGTTCTTC
TRBV6-5	TRBJ1-4	-	TRBD1	CASSYAGTAIEKLFF	TGTGCCAGCAGTTACGCCGGGACAGCTATTGAAAAACTGTTTTTT